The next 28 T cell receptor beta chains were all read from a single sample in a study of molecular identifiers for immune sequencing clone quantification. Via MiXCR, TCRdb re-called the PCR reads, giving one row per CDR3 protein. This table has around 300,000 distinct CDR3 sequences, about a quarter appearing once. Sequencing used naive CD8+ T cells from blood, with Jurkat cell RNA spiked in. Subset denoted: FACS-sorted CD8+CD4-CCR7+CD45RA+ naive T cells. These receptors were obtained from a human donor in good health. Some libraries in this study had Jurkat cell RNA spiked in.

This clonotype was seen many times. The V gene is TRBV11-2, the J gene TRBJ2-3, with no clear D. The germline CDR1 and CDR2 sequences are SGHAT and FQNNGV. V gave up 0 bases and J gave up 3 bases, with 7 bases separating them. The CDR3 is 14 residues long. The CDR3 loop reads CASSLDPVTDTQYF. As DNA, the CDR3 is TGTGCCAGCAGCTTAGATCCCGTGACAGATACGCAGTATTTT.

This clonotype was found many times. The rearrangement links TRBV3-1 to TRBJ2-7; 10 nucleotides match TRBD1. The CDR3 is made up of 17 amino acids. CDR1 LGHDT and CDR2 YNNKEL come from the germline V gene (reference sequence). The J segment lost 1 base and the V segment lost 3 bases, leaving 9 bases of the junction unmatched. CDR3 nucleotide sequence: TGTGCCAGCAGCCACATCCCGGGACAGGGGCTTTCCTACGAGCAGTACTTC. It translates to CASSHIPGQGLSYEQYF.

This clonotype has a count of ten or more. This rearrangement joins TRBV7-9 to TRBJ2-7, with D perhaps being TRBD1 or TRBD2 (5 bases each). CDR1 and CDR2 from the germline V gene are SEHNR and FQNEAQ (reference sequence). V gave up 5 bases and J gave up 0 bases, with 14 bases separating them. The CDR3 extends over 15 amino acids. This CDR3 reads CASSTRDRNSYEQYF. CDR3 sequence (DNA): TGTGCCAGCAGCACCCGGGACCGAAACTCCTACGAGCAGTACTTC.

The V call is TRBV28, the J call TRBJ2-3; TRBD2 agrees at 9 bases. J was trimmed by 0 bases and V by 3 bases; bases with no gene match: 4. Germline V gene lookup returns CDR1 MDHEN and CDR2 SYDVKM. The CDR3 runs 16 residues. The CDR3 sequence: CASSFALAGSTDTQYF. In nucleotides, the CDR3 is TGTGCCAGCAGTTTCGCCCTAGCGGGAAGCACAGATACGCAGTATTTT.

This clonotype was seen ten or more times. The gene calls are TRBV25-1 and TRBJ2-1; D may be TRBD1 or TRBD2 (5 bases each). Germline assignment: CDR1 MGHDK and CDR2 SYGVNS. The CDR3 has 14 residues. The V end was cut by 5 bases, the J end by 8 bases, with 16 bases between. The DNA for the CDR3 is TGTGCCAGCAGTTCATGGGGGAGTTGGGATGAGCAGTTCTTC. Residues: CASSSWGSWDEQFF. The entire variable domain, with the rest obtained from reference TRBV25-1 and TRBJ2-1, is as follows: EADIYQTPRYLVIGTGKKITLECSQTMGHDKMYWYQQDPGMELHLIHYSYGVNSTEKGDLSSESTVSRIRTEHFPLTLESARPSHTSQYLCASSSWGSWDEQFFGPGTRLTVL.

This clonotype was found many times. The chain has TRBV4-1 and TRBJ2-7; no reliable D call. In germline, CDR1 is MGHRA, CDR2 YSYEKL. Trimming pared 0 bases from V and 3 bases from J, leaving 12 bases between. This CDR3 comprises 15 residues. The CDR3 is CASSQDFGHIYEQYF. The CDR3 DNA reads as TGCGCCAGCAGCCAAGATTTCGGGCATATCTACGAGCAGTACTTC.

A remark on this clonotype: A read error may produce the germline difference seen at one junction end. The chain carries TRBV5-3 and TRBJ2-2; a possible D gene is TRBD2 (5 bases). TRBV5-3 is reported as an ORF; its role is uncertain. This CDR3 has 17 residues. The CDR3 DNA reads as TGTGCCAGCAGCTTCCCCCGAGGGCTACTTGAGACCGGGGAGCCGTTTTTT. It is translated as CASSFPRGLLETGEPFF.

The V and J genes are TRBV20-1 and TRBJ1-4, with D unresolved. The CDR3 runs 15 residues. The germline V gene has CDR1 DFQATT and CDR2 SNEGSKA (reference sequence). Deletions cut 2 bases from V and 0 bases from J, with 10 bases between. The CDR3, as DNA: TGCAGTGCTAGAAGTGAGGTTTCAACTAATGAAAAACTGTTTTTT. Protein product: CSARSEVSTNEKLFF.

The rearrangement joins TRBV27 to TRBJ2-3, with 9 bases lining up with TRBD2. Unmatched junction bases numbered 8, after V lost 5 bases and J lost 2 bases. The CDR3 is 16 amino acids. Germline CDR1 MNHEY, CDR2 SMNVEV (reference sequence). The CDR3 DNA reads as TGTGCCAGCAGTACCTTAGCGGGGGCCCTCACAGATACGCAGTATTTT. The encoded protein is CASSTLAGALTDTQYF.

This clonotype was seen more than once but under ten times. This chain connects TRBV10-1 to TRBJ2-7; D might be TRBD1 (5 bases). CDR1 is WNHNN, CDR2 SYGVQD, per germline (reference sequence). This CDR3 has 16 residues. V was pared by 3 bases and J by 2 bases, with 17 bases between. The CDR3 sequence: CASSDQRYRLPYEQYF. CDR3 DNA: TGCGCCAGCAGTGACCAGAGATACAGGCTTCCCTACGAGCAGTACTTC.

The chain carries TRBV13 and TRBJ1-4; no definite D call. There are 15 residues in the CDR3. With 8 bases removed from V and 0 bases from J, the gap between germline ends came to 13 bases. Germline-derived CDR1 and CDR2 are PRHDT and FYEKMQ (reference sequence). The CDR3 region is CASCPGLATNEKLFF. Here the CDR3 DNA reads TGTGCCAGCTGCCCTGGACTTGCAACTAATGAAAAACTGTTTTTT. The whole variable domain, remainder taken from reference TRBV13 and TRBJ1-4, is AAGVIQSPRHLIKEKRETATLKCYPIPRHDTVYWYQQGPGQDPQFLISFYEKMQSDKGSIPDRFSAQQFSDYHSELNMSSLELGDSALYFCASCPGLATNEKLFFGSGTQLSVL.

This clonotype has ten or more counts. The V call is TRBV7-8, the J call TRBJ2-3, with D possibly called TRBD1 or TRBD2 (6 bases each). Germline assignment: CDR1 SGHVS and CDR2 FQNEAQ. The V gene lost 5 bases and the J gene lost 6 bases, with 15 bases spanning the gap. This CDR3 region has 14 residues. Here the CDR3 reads CASSAVGGHDTQYF. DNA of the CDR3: TGTGCCAGCAGCGCGGTTGGGGGGCATGATACGCAGTATTTT.

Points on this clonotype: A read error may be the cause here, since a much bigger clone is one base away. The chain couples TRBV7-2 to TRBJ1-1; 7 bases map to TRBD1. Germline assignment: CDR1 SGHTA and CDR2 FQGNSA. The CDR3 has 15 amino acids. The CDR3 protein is CARSFTTGMNTEAFF. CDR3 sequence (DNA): TGTGCCCGCAGCTTCACGACAGGGATGAACACTGAAGCTTTCTTT.

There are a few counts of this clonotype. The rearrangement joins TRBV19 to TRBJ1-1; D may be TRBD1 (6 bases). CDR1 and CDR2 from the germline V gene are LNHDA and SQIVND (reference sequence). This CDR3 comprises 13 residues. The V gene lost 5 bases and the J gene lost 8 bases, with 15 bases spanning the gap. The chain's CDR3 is CASSPGGGAEAFF. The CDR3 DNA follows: TGTGCCAGTAGTCCCGGAGGGGGGGCAGAAGCTTTCTTT.

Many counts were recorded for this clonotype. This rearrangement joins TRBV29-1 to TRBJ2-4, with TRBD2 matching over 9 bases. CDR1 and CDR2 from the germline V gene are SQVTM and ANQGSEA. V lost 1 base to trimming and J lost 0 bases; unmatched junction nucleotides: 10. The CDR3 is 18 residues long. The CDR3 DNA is TGCAGCGTTGAAGCGGCTAGCGGGGCTATTGGAGCCAAAAACATTCAGTACTTC. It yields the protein CSVEAASGAIGAKNIQYF.

The CDR3 loop is CASSYKGQYYEQYF. CDR3 DNA sequence: TGTGCCAGCAGTTACAAGGGACAGTACTACGAGCAGTACTTC. The chain employs TRBV6-2 or TRBV6-3 and TRBJ2-7, with 7 bases fitting TRBD1. The V and J ends lost 2 bases and 3 bases, in that order; junction bases with no gene match: 4. CDR1 and CDR2 from the germline V gene are MNHEY and SVGEGT. CDR3 size: 14 residues.

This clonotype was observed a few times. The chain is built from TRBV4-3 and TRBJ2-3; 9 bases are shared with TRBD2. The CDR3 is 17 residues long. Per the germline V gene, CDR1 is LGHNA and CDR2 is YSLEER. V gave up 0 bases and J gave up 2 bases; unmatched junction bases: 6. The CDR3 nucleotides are TGCGCCAGCAGCCAAGATCTCCTAGCGGGAATCACAGATACGCAGTATTTT. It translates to CASSQDLLAGITDTQYF.

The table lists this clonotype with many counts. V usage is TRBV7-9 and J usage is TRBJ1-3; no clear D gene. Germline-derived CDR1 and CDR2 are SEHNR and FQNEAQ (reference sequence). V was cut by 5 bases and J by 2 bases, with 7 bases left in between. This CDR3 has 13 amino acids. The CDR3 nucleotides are TGTGCCAGCAGCCCCGTGCCTGGAAACACCATATATTTT. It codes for CASSPVPGNTIYF.

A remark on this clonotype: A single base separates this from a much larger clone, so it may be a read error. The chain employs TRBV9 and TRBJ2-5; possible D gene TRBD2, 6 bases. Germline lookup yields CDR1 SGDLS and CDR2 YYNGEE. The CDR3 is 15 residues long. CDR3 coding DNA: TGTGCCAACAGCGGGTCGGGACCGAAGCTGGAGACCCAGTACTTC. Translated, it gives CANSGSGPKLETQYF.

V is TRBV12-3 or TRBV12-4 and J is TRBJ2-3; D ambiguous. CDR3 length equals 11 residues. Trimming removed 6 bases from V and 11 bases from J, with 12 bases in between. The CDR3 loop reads CASSRSEGQYF. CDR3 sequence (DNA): TGTGCCAGCAGCCGGTCGGAAGGGCAGTATTTT.

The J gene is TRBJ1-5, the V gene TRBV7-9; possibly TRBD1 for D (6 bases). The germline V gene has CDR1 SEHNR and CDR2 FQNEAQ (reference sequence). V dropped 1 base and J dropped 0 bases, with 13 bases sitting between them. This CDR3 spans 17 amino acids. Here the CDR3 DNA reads TGTGCCAGCAGCTTAGGAAGCACAGGGTATAGCAATCAGCCCCAGCATTTT. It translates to CASSLGSTGYSNQPQHF.

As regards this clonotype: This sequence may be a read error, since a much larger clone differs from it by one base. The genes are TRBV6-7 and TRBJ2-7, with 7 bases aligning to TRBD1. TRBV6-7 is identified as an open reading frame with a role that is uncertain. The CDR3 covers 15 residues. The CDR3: CASSFDREIRYGQYF. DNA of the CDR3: TGTGCCAGCAGTTTCGACAGGGAAATTCGCTACGGGCAGTACTTC.

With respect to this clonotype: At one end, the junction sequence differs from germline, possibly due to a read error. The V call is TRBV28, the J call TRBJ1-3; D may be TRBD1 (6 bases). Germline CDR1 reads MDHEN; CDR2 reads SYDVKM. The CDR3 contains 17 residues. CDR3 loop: CASTLTKQGNSGSTIYF. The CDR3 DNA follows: TGTGCCAGCACCCTAACGAAACAGGGCAATTCTGGAAGCACCATATATTTT. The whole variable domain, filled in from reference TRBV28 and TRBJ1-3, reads DVKVTQSSRYLVKRTGEKVFLECVQDMDHENMFWYRQDPGLGLRLIYFSYDVKMKEKGDIPEGYSVSREKKERFSLILESASTNQTSMYLCASTLTKQGNSGSTIYFGEGSWLTVV.

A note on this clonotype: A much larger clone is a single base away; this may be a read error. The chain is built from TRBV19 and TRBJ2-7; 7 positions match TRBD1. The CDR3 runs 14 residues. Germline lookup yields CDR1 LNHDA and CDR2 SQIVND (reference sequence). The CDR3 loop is CASSPSTGSYELYF. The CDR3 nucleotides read TGTGCCAGTAGTCCGTCGACAGGGTCCTACGAGCTGTACTTC.

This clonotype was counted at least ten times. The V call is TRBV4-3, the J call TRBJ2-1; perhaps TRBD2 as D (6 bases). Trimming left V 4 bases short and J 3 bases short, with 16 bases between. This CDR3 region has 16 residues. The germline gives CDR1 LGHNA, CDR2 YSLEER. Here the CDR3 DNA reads TGCGCCAGCAGCCCCTCTAGCGCCCGGAACTACAATGAGCAGTTCTTC. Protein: CASSPSSARNYNEQFF.

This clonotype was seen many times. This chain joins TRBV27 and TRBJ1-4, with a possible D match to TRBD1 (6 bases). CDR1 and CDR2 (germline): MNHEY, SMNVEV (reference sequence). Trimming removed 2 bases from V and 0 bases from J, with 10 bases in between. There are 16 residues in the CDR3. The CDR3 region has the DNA TGTGCCAGCAGTTTAGGGGGGCTCGCAACTAATGAAAAACTGTTTTTT. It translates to CASSLGGLATNEKLFF.

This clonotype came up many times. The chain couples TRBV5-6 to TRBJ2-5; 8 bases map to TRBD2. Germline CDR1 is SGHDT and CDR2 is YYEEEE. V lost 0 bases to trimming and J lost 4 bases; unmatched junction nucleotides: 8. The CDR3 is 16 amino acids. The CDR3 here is CASSLVRGALGETQYF. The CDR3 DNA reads TGTGCCAGCAGCTTGGTGCGGGGGGCCCTCGGAGAGACCCAGTACTTC.

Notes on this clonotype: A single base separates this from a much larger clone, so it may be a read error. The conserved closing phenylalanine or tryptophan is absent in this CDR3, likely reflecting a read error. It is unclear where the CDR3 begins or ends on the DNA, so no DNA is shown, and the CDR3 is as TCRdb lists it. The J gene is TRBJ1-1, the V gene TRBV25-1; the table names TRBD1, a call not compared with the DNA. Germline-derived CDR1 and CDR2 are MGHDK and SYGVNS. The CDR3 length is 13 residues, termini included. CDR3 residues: CASGYGTGVGSFL.